This T cell receptor (beta chain) comes out of a study of Ad26.COV2.S vaccination and SARS-CoV-2 variants. About the study: Dosing was one shot or two shots 56 days apart.

This clone was observed once. Antigen: not known. Study-level results: It was found that vaccine and placebo recipients had similar non-spike TCR breadth.

Produced via immunoSEQ multiplex PCR; TCRdb's table is partial and in-frame only. The data contain about 480,000 clones, 70% to 90% of them seen just once; the ten biggest clones take up 13%. Sample treatment: some 20 received Ad26.COV2.S at low or high dose, single or two shots; 5 received placebo; per-sample allocation not given. Sampling took place 63 days after the first vaccine or placebo injection. The sample came from a Boston adult aged 18-55 years. The vaccine antigen was prefusion-stabilized Wuhan SARS-CoV-2 spike. Germline V gene sequence: CDR1 MDHEN, CDR2 SYDVKM. V was pared by 6 bases and J by 4 bases, with 10 bases between. The CDR3 totals 12 residues.

The material was peripheral blood, obtained in a trial of Ad26.COV2.S vaccine versus placebo. The chain combines TRBV28 with TRBJ2-7; a weak D match, TRBD2 (5 bases). The source is a person aged 18-60 years who received the Ad26.COV2.S COVID-19 vaccine or a placebo. The CDR3 bases are TGTGCCAGCAGCCGAGCGGTGTACGAGCAGTACTTC. Protein sequence: CASSRAVYEQYF.